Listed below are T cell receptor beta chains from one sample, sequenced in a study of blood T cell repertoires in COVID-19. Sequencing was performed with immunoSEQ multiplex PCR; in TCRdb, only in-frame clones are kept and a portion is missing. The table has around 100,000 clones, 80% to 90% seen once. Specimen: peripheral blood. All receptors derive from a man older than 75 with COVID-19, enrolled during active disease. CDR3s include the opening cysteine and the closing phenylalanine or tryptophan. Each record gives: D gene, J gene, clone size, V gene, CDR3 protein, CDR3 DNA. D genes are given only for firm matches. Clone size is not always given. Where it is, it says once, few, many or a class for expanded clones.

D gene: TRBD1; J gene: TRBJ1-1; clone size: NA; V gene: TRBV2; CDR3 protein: CASRERQGLNTEAFF; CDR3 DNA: TGTGCCAGCCGAGAACGACAGGGGCTGAACACTGAAGCTTTCTTT
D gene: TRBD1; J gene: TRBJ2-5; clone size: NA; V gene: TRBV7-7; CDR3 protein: CASSLQGQGGETQYF; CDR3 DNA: TGTGCTAGCAGCTTACAGGGACAGGGCGGAGAGACCCAGTACTTC
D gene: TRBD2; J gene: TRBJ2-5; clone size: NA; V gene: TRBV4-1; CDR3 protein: CASSLGLAQTQYF; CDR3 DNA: TGCGCCAGCAGCCTAGGACTAGCTCAGACCCAGTACTTC
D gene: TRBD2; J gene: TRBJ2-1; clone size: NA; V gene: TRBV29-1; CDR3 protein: CSVSGTSGGIGNEQFF; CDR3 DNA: TGCAGCGTTTCCGGGACTAGCGGGGGGATTGGTAATGAGCAGTTCTTC
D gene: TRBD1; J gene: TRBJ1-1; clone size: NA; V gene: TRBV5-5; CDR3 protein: CASSFMPGQGNTEAFF; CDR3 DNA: TGTGCCAGCAGCTTTATGCCGGGACAGGGGAACACTGAAGCTTTCTTT
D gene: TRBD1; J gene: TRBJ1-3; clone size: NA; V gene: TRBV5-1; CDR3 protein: CASSLGGQASGNTIYF; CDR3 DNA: TGCGCCAGCAGCCTCGGTGGACAGGCCTCTGGAAACACCATATATTTT
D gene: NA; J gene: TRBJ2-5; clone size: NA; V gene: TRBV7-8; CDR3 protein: CASIPNRFQETQYF; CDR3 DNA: TGTGCCAGCATTCCCAACAGGTTCCAAGAGACCCAGTACTTC
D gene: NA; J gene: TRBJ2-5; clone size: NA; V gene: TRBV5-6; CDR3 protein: CASGPGLLETQYF; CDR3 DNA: TGTGCCAGCGGCCCGGGACTTCTGGAGACCCAGTACTTC
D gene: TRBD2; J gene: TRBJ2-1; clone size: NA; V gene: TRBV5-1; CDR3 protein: CASRTSGWGEDEQFF; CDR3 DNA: TGCGCCAGCAGGACTAGCGGGTGGGGCGAGGATGAGCAGTTCTTC
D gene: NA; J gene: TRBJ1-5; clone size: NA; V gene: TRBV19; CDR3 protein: CASTPNSFNQPQHF; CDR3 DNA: TGTGCCAGTACCCCCAACAGTTTTAATCAGCCCCAGCATTTT
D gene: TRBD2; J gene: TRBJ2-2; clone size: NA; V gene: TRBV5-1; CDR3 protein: CASSLSRLAGTGELFF; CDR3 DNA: TGCGCCAGCAGCTTGAGCCGCCTAGCGGGCACCGGGGAGCTGTTTTTT
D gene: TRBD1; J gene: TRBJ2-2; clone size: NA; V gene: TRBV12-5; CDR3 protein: CASGLGRDSNTGELFF; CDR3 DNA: TGTGCTAGTGGTTTGGGCCGGGACAGCAACACCGGGGAGCTGTTTTTT
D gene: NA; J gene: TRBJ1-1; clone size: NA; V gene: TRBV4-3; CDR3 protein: CASSQDQGPNTEAFF; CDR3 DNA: TGCGCCAGCAGCCAAGATCAGGGGCCGAACACTGAAGCTTTCTTT
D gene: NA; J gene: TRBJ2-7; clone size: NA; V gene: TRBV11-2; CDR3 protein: CASSFSRDNSYEQYF; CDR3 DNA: TGTGCCAGCAGCTTCTCCCGGGACAACTCCTACGAGCAGTACTTC
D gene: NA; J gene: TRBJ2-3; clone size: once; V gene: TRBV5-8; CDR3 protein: CASSLYSHGTDTQYF; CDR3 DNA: TGTGCCAGCAGCTTGTACAGTCATGGCACAGATACGCAGTATTTT
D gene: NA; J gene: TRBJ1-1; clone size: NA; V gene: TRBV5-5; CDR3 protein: CASSLVSRELTEAFF; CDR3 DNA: TGTGCCAGCAGCTTGGTTAGCAGGGAATTAACTGAAGCTTTCTTT
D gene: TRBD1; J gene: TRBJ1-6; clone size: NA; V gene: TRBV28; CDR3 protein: CASRRQGYNSPLHF; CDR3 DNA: TGTGCCAGCAGACGACAGGGGTATAATTCACCCCTCCACTTT
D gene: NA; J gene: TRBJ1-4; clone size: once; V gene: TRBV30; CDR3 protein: CARRGQDKAGNEKLFF; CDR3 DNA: TGTGCCCGGAGGGGTCAGGATAAGGCGGGCAATGAAAAACTGTTTTTT
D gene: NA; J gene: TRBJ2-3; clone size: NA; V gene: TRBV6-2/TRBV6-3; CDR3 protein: CASSTYTMTGDTQYF; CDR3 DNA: TGTGCCAGCAGTACCTATACAATGACGGGGGATACGCAGTATTTT
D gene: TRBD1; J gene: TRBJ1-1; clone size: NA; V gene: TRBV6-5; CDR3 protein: CASSPRTGGGTEAFF; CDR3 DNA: TGTGCCAGCAGTCCTAGGACAGGGGGTGGCACTGAAGCTTTCTTT
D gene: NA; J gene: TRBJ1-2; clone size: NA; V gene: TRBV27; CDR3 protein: CASSTGTSPGGHGYTF; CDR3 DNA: TGTGCCAGTTCTACCGGGACCTCACCGGGGGGTCATGGCTACACCTTC
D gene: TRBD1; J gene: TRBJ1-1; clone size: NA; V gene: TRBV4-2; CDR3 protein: CASSPRQGKNTEAFF; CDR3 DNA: TGTGCCAGCAGCCCCCGACAGGGGAAGAACACTGAAGCTTTCTTT
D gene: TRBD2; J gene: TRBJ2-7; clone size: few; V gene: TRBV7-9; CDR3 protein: CASSQLAGGGYEQYF; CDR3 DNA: TGTGCCAGCAGCCAATTAGCGGGAGGGGGCTACGAGCAGTACTTC
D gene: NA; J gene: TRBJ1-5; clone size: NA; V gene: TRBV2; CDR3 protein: CASSEIGTQYPEPQHF; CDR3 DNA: TGTGCCAGCAGTGAAATCGGGACACAATACCCGGAGCCCCAGCATTTT
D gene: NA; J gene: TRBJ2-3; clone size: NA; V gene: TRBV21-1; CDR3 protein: CASSKGRQGDTDTQYF; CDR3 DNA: TGTGCCAGCAGCAAAGGAAGACAGGGCGACACAGATACGCAGTATTTT
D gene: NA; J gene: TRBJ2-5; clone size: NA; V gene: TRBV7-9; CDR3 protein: CASSLGGRGVVQETQYF; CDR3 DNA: TGTGCCAGCAGCTTAGGAGGGCGCGGGGTGGTCCAAGAGACCCAGTACTTC
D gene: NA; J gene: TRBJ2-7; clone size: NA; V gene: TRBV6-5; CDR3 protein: CASSYRGHSYEQYF; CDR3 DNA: TGTGCCAGCAGTTACCGGGGACACTCCTACGAGCAGTACTTC
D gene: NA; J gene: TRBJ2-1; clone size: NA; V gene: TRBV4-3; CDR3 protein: CASSQANSGHDNEQFF; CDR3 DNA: TGCGCCAGCAGCCAGGCGAACTCAGGACATGACAATGAGCAGTTCTTC
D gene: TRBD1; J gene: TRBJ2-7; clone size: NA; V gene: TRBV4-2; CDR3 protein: CASSQADRAHEQYF; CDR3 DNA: TGTGCCAGCAGCCAAGCGGACAGGGCCCACGAGCAGTACTTC
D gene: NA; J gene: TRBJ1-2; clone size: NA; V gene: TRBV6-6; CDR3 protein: CASSLDERAYGYTF; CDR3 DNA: TGTGCCAGCAGTTTAGACGAGAGGGCCTATGGCTACACCTTC
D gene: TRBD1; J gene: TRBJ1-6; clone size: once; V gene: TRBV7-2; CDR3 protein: CASSLGQGAGSPLHF; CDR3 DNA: TGTGCCAGCAGCTTAGGGCAGGGGGCGGGATCACCCCTCCACTTT
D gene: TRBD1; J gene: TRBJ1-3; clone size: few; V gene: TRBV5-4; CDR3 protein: CASSSDRGLSGNTIYF; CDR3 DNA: TGTGCCAGCAGCTCCGACAGGGGCCTCTCTGGAAACACCATATATTTT
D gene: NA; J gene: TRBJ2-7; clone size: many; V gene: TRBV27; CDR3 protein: CASSGLANEQYF; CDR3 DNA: TGTGCCTCATCAGGCTTGGCCAACGAGCAGTACTTC
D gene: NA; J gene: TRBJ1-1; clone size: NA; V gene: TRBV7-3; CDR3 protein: CASSLGGPTEAFF; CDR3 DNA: TGTGCCAGCAGCTTAGGGGGCCCGACTGAAGCTTTCTTT
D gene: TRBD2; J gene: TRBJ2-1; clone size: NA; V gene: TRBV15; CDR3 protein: CATSGSGDRYNEQFF; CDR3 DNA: TGTGCCACCAGCGGTAGCGGGGACCGCTACAATGAGCAGTTCTTC
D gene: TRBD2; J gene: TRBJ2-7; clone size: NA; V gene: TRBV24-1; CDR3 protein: CATSTGLVFYEQYF; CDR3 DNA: TGTGCCACCAGCACGGGACTAGTCTTCTACGAGCAGTACTTC
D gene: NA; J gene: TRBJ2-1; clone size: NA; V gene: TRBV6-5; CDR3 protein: CASSKLDSYNEQFF; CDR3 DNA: TGTGCCAGCAGTAAGCTTGACTCCTACAATGAGCAGTTCTTC
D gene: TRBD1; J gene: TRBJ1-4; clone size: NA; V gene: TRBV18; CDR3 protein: CASSLGQGNEKLFF; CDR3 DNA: TGTGCCAGCTCACTTGGACAGGGGAATGAAAAACTGTTTTTT
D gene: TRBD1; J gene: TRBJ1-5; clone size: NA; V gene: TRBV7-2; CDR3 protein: CASSRGQGMFQPQHF; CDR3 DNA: TGTGCCAGCAGCAGGGGACAGGGGATGTTTCAGCCCCAGCATTTT
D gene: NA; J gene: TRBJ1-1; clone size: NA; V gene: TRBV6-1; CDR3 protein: CASSEGFFTEAFF; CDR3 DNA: TGTGCCAGCAGTGAAGGTTTCTTCACTGAAGCTTTCTTT
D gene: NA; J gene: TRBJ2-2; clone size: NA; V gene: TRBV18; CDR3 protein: CASSPPLRARGTGELFF; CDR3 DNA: TGTGCCAGCTCACCACCACTTAGGGCACGGGGCACCGGGGAGCTGTTTTTT
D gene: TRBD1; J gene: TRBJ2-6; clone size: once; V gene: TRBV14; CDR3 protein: CASSLGQAKNSGANVLTF; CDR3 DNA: TGTGCCAGCAGCCTGGGACAGGCAAAGAACTCTGGGGCCAACGTCCTGACTTTC
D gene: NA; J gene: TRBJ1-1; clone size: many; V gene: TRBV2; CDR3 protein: CASSDSSLPNTEAFF; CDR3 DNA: TGTGCCAGCAGTGATTCTAGCCTCCCGAACACTGAAGCTTTCTTT
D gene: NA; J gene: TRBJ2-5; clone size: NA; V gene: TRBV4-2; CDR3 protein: CASSQDPTTTGRPETQYF; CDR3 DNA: TGTGCCAGCAGCCAAGACCCCACCACCACAGGGCGACCCGAGACCCAGTACTTC
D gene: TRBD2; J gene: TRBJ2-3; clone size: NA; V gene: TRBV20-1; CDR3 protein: CSASSSGGAGPDTQYF; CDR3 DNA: TGCAGTGCTAGTAGCAGCGGGGGGGCGGGTCCAGATACGCAGTATTTT
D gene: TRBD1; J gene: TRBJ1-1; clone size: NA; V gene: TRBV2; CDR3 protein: CASSSEWDSEAFF; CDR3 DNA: TGTGCCAGCAGCTCCGAGTGGGACAGTGAAGCTTTCTTT
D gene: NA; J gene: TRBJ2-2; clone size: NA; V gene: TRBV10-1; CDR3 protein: CASSGDNVARELFF; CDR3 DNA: TGCGCCAGCAGTGGGGACAACGTTGCTAGGGAGCTGTTTTTT
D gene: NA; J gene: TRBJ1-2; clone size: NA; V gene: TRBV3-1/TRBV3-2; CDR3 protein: CASSPTYQVGRKSYGYTF; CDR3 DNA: TGTGCCAGCAGCCCGACTTATCAAGTAGGCCGAAAGTCCTATGGCTACACCTTC
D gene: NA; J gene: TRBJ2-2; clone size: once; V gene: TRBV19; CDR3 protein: CASTFRGGTGELFF; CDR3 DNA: TGTGCCAGTACCTTCAGGGGCGGGACCGGGGAGCTGTTTTTT
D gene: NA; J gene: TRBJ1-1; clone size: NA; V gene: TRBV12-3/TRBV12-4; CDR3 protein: CASSLYMNTEAFF; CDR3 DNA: TGTGCCAGCAGTTTATATATGAACACTGAAGCTTTCTTT
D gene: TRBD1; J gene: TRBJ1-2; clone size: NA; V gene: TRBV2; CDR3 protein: CASRQGAQGYTF; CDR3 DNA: TGTGCCAGCAGGCAGGGGGCGCAGGGCTACACCTTC
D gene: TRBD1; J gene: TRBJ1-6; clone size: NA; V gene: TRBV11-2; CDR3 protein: CASSFGTGNSPLHF; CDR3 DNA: TGTGCCAGCAGCTTTGGGACAGGAAATTCACCCCTCCACTTT
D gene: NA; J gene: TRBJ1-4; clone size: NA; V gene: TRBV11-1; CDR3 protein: CASSLALTEKLFF; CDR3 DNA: TGTGCCAGCAGCCTCGCATTGACAGAAAAACTGTTTTTT